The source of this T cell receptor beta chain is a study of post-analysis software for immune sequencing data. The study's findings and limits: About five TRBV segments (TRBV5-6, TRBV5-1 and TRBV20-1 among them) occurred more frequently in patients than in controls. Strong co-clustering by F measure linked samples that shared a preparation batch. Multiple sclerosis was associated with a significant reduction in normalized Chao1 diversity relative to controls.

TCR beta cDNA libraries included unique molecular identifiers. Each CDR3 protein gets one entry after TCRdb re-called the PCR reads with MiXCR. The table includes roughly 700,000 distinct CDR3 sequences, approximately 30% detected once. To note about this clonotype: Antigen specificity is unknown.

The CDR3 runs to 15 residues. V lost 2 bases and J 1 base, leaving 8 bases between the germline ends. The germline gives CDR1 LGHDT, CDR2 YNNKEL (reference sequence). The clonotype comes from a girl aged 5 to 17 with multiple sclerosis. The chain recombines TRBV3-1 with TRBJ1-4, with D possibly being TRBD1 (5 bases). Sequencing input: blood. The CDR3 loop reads CASSQFGGTNEKLFF. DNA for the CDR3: TGTGCCAGCAGCCAATTTGGGGGAACTAATGAAAAACTGTTTTTT.